The clone carrying this T cell receptor beta chain showed up just once. Its antigen is unknown. This specimen comes from a study of cytomegalovirus exposure and HLA in healthy donors. Study-wide context: The same platform used for the 666 first-cohort repertoires was also used for the approximately 120 validation repertoires, as a later analysis reported. Study-wide results and limits: Some 150 TCR beta chains were listed as cytomegalovirus-associated.

Unmatched junction bases numbered 4, after V lost 3 bases and J lost 0 bases. This CDR3 has 15 amino acids. CDR1 LNHDA and CDR2 SQIVND come from the germline V gene (reference sequence). The repertoire was sequenced with immunoSEQ multiplex PCR; TCRdb's copy has only in-frame clones and lacks some. Among 82,000 or so clones listed, around 95% were seen once. This TCR came from a woman younger than 30 in good health and CMV-seronegative. Sequenced: PBMCs. This sequence joins TRBV19 and TRBJ1-1; 7 nucleotides match TRBD1. CDR3 amino acids: CASSISGGMNTEAFF. The CDR3 coding sequence is TGTGCCAGTAGTATTTCAGGGGGGATGAACACTGAAGCTTTCTTT.